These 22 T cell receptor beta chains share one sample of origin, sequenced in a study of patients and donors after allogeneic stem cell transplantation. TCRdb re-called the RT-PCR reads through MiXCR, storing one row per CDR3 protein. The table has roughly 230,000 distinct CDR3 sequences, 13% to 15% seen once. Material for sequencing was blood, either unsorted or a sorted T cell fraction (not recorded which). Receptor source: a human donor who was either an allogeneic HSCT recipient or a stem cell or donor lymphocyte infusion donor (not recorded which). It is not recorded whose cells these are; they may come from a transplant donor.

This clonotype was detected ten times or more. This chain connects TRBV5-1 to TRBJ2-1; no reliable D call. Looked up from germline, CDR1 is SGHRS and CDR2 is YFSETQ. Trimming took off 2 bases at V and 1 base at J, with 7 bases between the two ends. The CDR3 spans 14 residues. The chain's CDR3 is CASSFGRSYNEQFF. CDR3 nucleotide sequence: TGCGCCAGCAGCTTCGGCAGGTCCTACAATGAGCAGTTCTTC.

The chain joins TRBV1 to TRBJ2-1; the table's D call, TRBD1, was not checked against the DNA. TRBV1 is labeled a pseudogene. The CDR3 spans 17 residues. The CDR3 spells CTSSQAMDTSSYNEQFF. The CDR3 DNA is TGCACCAGCAGCCAAGCCATGGACACCAGCTCCTACAATGAGCAGTTCTTC.

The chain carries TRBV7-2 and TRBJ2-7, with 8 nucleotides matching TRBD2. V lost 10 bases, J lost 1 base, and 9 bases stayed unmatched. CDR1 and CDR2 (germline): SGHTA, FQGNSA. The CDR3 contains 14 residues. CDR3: CATSAAGASYEQYF. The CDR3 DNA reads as TGTGCCACTTCCGCAGCGGGGGCTTCCTACGAGCAGTACTTC. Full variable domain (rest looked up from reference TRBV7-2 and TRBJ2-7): GAGVSQSPSNKVTEKGKDVELRCDPISGHTALYWYRQSLGQGLEFLIYFQGNSAPDKSGLPSDRFSAERTGGSVSTLTIQRTQQEDSAVYLCATSAAGASYEQYFGPGTRLTVT.

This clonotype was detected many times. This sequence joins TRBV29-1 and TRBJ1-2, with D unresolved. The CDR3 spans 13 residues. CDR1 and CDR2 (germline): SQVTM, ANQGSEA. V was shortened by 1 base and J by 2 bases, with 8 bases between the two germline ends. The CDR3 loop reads CSVEVSLNYGYTF. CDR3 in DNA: TGCAGCGTTGAAGTCAGTCTAAACTATGGCTACACCTTC. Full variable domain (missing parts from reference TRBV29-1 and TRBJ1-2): SAVISQKPSRDICQRGTSLTIQCQVDSQVTMMFWYRQQPGQSLTLIATANQGSEATYESGFVIDKFPISRPNLTFSTLTVSNMSPEDSSIYLCSVEVSLNYGYTFGSGTRLTVV.

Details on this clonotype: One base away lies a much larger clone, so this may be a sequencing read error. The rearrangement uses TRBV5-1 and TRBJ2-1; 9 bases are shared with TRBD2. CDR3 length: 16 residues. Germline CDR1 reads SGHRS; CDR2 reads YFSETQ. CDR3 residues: CASSLAGTSSYNKQFF. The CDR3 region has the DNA TGCGCCAGCAGCTTGGCAGGGACTAGCTCCTACAATAAGCAGTTCTTC.

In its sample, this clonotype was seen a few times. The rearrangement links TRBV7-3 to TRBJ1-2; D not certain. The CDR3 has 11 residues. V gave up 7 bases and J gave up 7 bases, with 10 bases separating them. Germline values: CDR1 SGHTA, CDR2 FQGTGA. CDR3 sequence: CASKIVSGYTF. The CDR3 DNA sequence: TGTGCCAGCAAAATTGTTTCTGGCTACACCTTC.

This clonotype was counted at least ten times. The CDR3 spells CSVEGRPLDYGYTF. The CDR3 DNA is TGCAGCGTTGAGGGTAGGCCTTTGGACTATGGCTACACCTTC. This rearrangement joins TRBV29-1 to TRBJ1-2; D is ambiguous. V lost 3 bases and J 3 bases, leaving 14 bases between the germline ends. The CDR3 length is 14 residues. Germline V gives CDR1 SQVTM, CDR2 ANQGSEA. Full variable domain (outside the CDR3, taken from reference TRBV29-1 and TRBJ1-2): SAVISQKPSRDICQRGTSLTIQCQVDSQVTMMFWYRQQPGQSLTLIATANQGSEATYESGFVIDKFPISRPNLTFSTLTVSNMSPEDSSIYLCSVEGRPLDYGYTFGSGTRLTVV.

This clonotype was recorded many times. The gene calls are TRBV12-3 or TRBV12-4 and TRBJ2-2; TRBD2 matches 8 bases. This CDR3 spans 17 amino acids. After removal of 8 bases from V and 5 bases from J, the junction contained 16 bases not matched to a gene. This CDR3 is CASATSWREENTGELFF. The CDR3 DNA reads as TGTGCCAGCGCGACTTCCTGGCGGGAGGAGAATACCGGGGAGCTGTTTTTT.

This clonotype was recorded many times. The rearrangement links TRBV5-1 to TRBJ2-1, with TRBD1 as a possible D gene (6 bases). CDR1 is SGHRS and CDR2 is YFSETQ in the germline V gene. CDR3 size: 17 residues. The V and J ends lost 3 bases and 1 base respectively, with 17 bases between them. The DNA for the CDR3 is TGCGCCAGCAGCTCGCTTACCGGGACATCGTCCTACAATGAGCAGTTCTTC. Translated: CASSSLTGTSSYNEQFF.

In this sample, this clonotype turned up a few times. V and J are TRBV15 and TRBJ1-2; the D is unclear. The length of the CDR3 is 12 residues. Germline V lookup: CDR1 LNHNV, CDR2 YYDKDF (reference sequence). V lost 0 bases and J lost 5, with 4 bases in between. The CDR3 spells CATSRDDYGYTF. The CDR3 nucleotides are TGTGCCACCAGCAGAGATGATTATGGCTACACCTTC.

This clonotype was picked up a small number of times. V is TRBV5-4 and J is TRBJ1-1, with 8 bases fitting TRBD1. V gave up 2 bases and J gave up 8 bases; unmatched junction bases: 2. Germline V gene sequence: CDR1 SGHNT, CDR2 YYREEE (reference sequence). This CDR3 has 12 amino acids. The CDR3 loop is CASSFRDREAFF. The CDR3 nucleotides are TGTGCCAGCAGCTTTCGGGACAGGGAAGCTTTCTTT.

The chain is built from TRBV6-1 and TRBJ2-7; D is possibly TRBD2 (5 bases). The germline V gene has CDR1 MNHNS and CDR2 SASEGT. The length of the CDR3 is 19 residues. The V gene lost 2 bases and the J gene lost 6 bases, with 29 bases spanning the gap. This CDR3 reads CASSEWPRMDGNPWAEQYF. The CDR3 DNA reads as TGTGCCAGCAGTGAATGGCCTAGAATGGACGGGAACCCTTGGGCCGAGCAGTACTTC.

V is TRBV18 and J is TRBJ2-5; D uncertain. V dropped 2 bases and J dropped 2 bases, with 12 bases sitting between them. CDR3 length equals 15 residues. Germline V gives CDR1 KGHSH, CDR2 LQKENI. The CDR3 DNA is TGTGCCAGCTCACCAGTTCGAGTGCGTCAAGAGACCCAGTACTTC. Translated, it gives CASSPVRVRQETQYF. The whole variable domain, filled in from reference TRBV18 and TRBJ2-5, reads NAGVMQNPRHLVRRRGQEARLRCSPMKGHSHVYWYRQLPEEGLKFMVYLQKENIIDESGMPKERFSAEFPKEGPSILRIQQVVRGDSAAYFCASSPVRVRQETQYFGPGTRLLVL.

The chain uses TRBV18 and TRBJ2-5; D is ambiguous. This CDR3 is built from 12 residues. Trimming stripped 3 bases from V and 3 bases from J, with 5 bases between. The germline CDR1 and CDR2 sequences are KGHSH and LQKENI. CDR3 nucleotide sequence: TGTGCCAGCTCACCTTCTAAAGAGACCCAGTACTTC. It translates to CASSPSKETQYF.

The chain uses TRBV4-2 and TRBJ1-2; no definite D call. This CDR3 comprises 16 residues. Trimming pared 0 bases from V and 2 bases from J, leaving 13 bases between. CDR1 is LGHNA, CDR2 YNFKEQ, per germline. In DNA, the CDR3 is TGTGCCAGCAGCCAAGATCGTCGGGGTCGCAACTATGGCTACACCTTC. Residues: CASSQDRRGRNYGYTF.

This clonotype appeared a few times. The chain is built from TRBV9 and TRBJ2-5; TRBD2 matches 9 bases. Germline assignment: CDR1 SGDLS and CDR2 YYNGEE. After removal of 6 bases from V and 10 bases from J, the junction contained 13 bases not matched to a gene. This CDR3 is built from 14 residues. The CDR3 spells CASNRGASGALQYF. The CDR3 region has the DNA TGTGCCAGCAACCGGGGGGCTAGCGGGGCCCTCCAGTACTTC.

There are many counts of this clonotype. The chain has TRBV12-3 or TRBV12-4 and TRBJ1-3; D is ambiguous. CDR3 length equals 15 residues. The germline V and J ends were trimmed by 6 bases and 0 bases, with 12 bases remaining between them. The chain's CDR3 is CASSRKLSSGNTIYF. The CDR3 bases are TGTGCCAGCAGCCGCAAGTTGAGCTCTGGAAACACCATATATTTT.

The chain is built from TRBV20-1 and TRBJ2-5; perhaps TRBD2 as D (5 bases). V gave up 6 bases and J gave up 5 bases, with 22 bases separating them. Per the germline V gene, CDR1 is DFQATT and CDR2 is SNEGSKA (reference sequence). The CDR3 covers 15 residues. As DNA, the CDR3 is TGCAGTGCCCAGATCGCCGCCTCTGGGGAGGAGACCCAGTACTTC. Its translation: CSAQIAASGEETQYF.

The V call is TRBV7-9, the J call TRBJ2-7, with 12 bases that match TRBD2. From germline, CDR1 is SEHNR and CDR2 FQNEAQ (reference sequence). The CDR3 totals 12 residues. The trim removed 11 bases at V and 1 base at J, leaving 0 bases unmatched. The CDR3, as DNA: TGTGCCGGGACTAGCGGGTCCTACGAGCAGTACTTC. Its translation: CAGTSGSYEQYF.

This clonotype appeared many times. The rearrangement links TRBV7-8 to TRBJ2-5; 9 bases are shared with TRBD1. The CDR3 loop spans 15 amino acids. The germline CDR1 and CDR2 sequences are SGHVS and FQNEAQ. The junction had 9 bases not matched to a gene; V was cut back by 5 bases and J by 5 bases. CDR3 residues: CASSPTGTGMETQYF. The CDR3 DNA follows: TGTGCCAGCAGCCCAACCGGGACAGGGATGGAGACCCAGTACTTC.

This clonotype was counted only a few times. Here the CDR3 reads CASGDRDRGLAGQETQYF. In nucleotides, the CDR3 is TGTGCCAGCGGAGACCGGGACAGGGGACTAGCGGGGCAAGAGACCCAGTACTTC. This chain connects TRBV28 to TRBJ2-5; 13 bases align to TRBD2. This CDR3 is 18 amino acids long. Germline trimming cut 8 bases from V and 2 bases from J; bases unmatched to any gene: 14. Per germline, CDR1 MDHEN and CDR2 SYDVKM.

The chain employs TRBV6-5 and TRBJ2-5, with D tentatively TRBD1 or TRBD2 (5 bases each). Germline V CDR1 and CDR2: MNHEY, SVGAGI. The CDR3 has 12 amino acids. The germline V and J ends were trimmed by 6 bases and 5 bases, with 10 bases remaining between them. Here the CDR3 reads CASSRDLETQYF. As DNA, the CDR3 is TGTGCCAGCAGCCGGGACCTGGAGACCCAGTACTTC.